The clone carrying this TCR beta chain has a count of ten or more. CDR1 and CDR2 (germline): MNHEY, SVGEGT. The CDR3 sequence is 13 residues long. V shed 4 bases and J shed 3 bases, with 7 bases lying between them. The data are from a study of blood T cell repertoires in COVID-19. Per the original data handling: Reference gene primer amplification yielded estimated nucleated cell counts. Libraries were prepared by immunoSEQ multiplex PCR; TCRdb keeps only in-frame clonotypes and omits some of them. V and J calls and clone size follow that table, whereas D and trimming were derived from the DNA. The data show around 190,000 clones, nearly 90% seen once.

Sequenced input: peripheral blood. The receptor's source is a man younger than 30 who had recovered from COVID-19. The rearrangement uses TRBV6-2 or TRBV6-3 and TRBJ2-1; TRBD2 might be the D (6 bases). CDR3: CASSFGGYNEQFF. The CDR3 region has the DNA TGTGCCAGCAGTTTCGGGGGCTACAATGAGCAGTTCTTC.